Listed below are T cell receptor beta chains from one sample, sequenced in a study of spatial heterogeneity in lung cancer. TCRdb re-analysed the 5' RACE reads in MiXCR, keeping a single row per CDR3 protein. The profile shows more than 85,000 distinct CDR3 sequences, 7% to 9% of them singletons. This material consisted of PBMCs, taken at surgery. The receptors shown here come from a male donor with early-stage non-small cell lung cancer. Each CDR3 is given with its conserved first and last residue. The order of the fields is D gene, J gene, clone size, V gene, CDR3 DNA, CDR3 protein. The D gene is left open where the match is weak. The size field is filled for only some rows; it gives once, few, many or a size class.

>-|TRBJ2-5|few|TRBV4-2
TGTGCCAGCAGCACTAGACAGGAATCGTTGGAGACCCAGTACTTC
CASSTRQESLETQYF
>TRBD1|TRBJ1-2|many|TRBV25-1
TGTGCCAGCAGTGACCGGAGGACAGGGGGCATCTATGGCTACACCTTC
CASSDRRTGGIYGYTF
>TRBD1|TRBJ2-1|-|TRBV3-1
TGTGCCAGCAGCCGGACAGGGGATGAGCAGTTCTTC
CASSRTGDEQFF
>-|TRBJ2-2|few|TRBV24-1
TGTGCCACCAGTCGAACAGGGTTGGACACCGGGGAGCTGTTTTTT
CATSRTGLDTGELFF
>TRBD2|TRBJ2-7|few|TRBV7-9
TGTGCCAGCAGCGCAGAAGCGGGGGGCCCCTACGAGCAGTACTTC
CASSAEAGGPYEQYF
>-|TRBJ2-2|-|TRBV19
TGTGCCACCGTATCCGGGACAACCTGCACCGGGGAGCTGTTTTTT
CATVSGTTCTGELFF
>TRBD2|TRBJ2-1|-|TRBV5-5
TGTGCCAGCAGCCCCCCCGGGGCGGGAGGCACTTTTGAGCAGTTCTTC
CASSPPGAGGTFEQFF
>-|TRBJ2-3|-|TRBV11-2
TGTGCCAGCAACCCTGTTACAGATACGCAGTATTTT
CASNPVTDTQYF
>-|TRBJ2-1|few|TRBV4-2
TGTGCCAGCAGCCCCGGTTTTACGGCGGGGGCTTCCTACAATGAGCAGTTCTTC
CASSPGFTAGASYNEQFF
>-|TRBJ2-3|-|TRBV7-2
TGTGCCAGCAGCTTAGGACGGGGGCGCACAGATACGCAGTATTTT
CASSLGRGRTDTQYF
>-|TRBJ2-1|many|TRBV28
TGTGCCAGCAGCCATAATAATGAGCAGTTCTTC
CASSHNNEQFF
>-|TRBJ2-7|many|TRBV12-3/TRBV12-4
TGTGCCAGCCGATTCATGGGGGCGGAGCAGTACTTC
CASRFMGAEQYF
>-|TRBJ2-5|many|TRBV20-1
TGCAGTGCGGAAATCCGGTACCAAGAGACCCAGTACTTC
CSAEIRYQETQYF
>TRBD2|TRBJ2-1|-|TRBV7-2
TGTGCCAGCAGCTCTAGGGCGGGAGGGCCTGGTGAGCAGTTCTTC
CASSSRAGGPGEQFF
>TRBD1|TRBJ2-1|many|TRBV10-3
TGTGCCATTTTAGGACAGGTCAGCTCCTACAATGAGCAGTTCTTC
CAILGQVSSYNEQFF
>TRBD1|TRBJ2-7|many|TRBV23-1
TGCGCCAGCAGTCACCCCTTAGGGACAGCTACCTACGAGCAGTACTTC
CASSHPLGTATYEQYF
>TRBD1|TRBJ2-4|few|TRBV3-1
TGTGCCAGCAGCCACATCCTGGGGACAGGGACTGACATTCAGTACTTC
CASSHILGTGTDIQYF
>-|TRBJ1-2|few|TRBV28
TGTGCCAGCAGTTTATCAGGGGTCGATGGCTACACCTTC
CASSLSGVDGYTF
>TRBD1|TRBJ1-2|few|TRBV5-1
TGCGCCAGCAGCCCCACCCCCCCTCGGACAGGGGGCTCAGGTTACACCTTC
CASSPTPPRTGGSGYTF
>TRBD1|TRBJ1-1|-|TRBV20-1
TGCAGTGCCACAGGGGCCCCCGGCACTGAAGCTTTCTTT
CSATGAPGTEAFF
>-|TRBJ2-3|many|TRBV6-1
TGTGCCAGCAGTGAAGCGGGCAGCACAGATACGCAGTATTTT
CASSEAGSTDTQYF
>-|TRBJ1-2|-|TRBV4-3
TGCGCCAGCAGCCCGGACGCCGGGGGTTGGAACTATGGCTACACCTTC
CASSPDAGGWNYGYTF
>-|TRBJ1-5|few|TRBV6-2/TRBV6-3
TGTGCCAGCGGGCGAGGTGGTCAGCCCCAGCATTTT
CASGRGGQPQHF
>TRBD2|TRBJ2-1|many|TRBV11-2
TGTGCCAGCAGCTTAGACCCAGCGGGGGGCTCCCCACTATACAATGAGCAGTTCTTC
CASSLDPAGGSPLYNEQFF
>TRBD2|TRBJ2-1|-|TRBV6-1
TGTGCCAGCAGTGATTTTTGGGGACTAGCGGACTCCTACAATGAGCAGTTCTTC
CASSDFWGLADSYNEQFF
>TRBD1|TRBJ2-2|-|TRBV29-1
TGCAGCGCTGGACAGGGGTTCGGGGAGCTGTTTTTT
CSAGQGFGELFF